This T cell receptor beta chain was recorded in a study of PD-1 blockade in classical Hodgkin lymphoma. Whole-study findings and limits: With CD4+ cells, TCR diversity rose significantly by C4D1, but not with CD8+ cells. Complete responders' diversity at baseline resembled that of newly diagnosed patients.

Germline V CDR1 and CDR2: SGDLS, YYNGEE. V trimming: 6 bases; J trimming: 6 bases; junction bases outside the gene matches: 11. The CDR3 is 14 amino acids. Relapse after autologous stem cell transplantation occurred in every patient, and brentuximab vedotin exposure varied. Measured with immunoSEQ multiplex PCR; TCRdb has only the in-frame clones, and not every one. The sample has about 93,000 clones, 75% to 85% seen once. As regards this clone: No antigen is known for it.

Specimen: peripheral blood mononuclear cells (PBMCs), collected before the second cycle of nivolumab. This TCR was recovered from a human donor with classical Hodgkin lymphoma. The chain is built from TRBV9 and TRBJ1-1, with 7 nucleotides matching TRBD1. The CDR3: CASTLGQATAEAFF. In DNA form, the CDR3 reads TGTGCCAGCACCCTAGGACAGGCTACGGCTGAAGCTTTCTTT.